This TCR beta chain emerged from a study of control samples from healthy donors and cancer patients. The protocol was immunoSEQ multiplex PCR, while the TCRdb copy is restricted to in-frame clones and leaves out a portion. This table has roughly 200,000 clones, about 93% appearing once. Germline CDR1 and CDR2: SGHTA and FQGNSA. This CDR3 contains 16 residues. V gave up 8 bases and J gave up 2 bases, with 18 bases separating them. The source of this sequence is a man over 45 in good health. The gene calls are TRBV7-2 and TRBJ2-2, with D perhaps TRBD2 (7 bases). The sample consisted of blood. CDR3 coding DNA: TGTGCCAGCCCGATATCTCGGGGGGCAAACACCGGGGAGCTGTTTTTT. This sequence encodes CASPISRGANTGELFF.